Listed here is a single T cell receptor (beta chain). The method was immunoSEQ multiplex PCR; TCRdb's version includes in-frame clones alone and lacks a portion of them. In the table there are about 2 million clones, about 95% of which are singletons. The data derive from a study of shared clonotypes between healthy human individuals. Terminally differentiated effector memory CD45RA+ cells were left out of the naive CD8 fraction, which was CD45RO-negative and positively selected for CCR7. From germline, CDR1 is SQVTM and CDR2 ANQGSEA. CDR3 length equals 12 residues. With 0 bases removed from V and 12 bases from J, the gap between germline ends came to 9 bases.

J is TRBJ1-6 and V is TRBV29-1, with a possible D match to TRBD1 (6 bases). Sequenced: naive CD8+ T cells sorted from blood. This sequence originates from a man aged 18 to 29 in good health. The CDR3 DNA reads as TGCAGCGTTGAAGATCCGACAGGACCCCTCCACTTT. Its protein product is CSVEDPTGPLHF.